Shown below are 30 T cell receptor beta chains from a single sample sequenced in a study of cytomegalovirus exposure and HLA in healthy donors. PCR primers comprised 60 Vbeta and 13 Jbeta primers. The protocol was immunoSEQ multiplex PCR, while the TCRdb copy is restricted to in-frame clones and leaves out a portion. This table holds over 140,000 clones, 82% found once. The sequencing input was PBMCs. Source of these receptors: a man aged 25 to 40 in good health and CMV-seropositive.

The V gene is TRBV2, the J gene TRBJ2-7; possible D gene TRBD1, 6 bases. From germline, CDR1 is SNHLY and CDR2 FYNNEI. V lost 11 bases to trimming and J lost 3 bases, with 14 bases between them. The CDR3 is 12 amino acids. The CDR3 loop reads CAALKDSYEQYF. In nucleotides, the CDR3 is TGTGCCGCCCTAAAGGACAGCTACGAGCAGTACTTC.

In its sample, this clone was seen once. The rearrangement links TRBV5-6 to TRBJ2-2; TRBD1 is a possible D gene (6 bases). The CDR3 runs 16 residues. V lost 6 bases and J lost 3, with 18 bases in between. The germline V gene encodes CDR1 SGHDT and CDR2 YYEEEE. The CDR3 DNA is TGTGCCAGCACCACTTGGGGACAAGTTCACACCGGGGAGCTGTTTTTT. It yields the protein CASTTWGQVHTGELFF.

The chain uses TRBV27 and TRBJ1-5; 9 nucleotides match TRBD1. CDR3 length: 15 residues. V was pared by 6 bases and J by 1 base, with 4 bases of the junction left unmatched. The germline V gene has CDR1 MNHEY and CDR2 SMNVEV (reference sequence). CDR3 coding DNA: TGTGCCAGCAGCTCCGGGACAGGGAGCAATCAGCCCCAGCATTTT. This sequence encodes CASSSGTGSNQPQHF.

As concerns this clone: Germline and junction disagree at one end, which may indicate a read error. The chain links TRBV7-9 to TRBJ2-2; 8 nucleotides align to TRBD1. Looked up from germline, CDR1 is SEHNR and CDR2 is FQNEAQ (reference sequence). This CDR3 has 15 amino acids. The CDR3 nucleotides read TGTTCCAGCCTCTTGGGGTCAGGGGGCATCGGGGAGCTGTTTTTT. Encoded protein: CSSLLGSGGIGELFF.

The J gene is TRBJ2-7, the V gene TRBV6-4, with 8 bases aligning to TRBD1. The germline V gene has CDR1 MRHNA and CDR2 SNTAGT. V shed 3 bases, J shed 3 bases, and the junction held 1 base outside the gene matches. This CDR3 is 13 amino acids long. CDR3 nucleotide sequence: TGTGCCAGCAGTGAGGACAGGGACTACGAGCAGTACTTC. Translation gives CASSEDRDYEQYF.

The chain uses TRBV28 and TRBJ2-7, with 7 bases lining up with TRBD1. This CDR3 is 13 amino acids long. Trimming removed 4 bases from V and 2 bases from J; junction bases left unmatched: 2. Germline V gene sequence: CDR1 MDHEN, CDR2 SYDVKM. DNA for the CDR3: TGTGCCAGCAGTTGGACAGGTCCCTACGAGCAGTACTTC. It codes for CASSWTGPYEQYF. The full variable domain, completed using reference TRBV28 and TRBJ2-7, is DVKVTQSSRYLVKRTGEKVFLECVQDMDHENMFWYRQDPGLGLRLIYFSYDVKMKEKGDIPEGYSVSREKKERFSLILESASTNQTSMYLCASSWTGPYEQYFGPGTRLTVT.

The chain employs TRBV28 and TRBJ1-5; D call uncertain. This CDR3 has 13 amino acids. The V end lost 9 bases, the J end lost 6 bases, and 15 bases lay between the germline ends. Germline CDR1 is MDHEN and CDR2 is SYDVKM. In nucleotides, the CDR3 is TGTGCCAGTATAGGGAATGGAGGTCAGCCCCAGCATTTT. This translates into CASIGNGGQPQHF.

The chain uses TRBV7-9 and TRBJ2-7; 12 positions match TRBD1. This CDR3 spans 19 amino acids. The J segment lost 4 bases and the V segment lost 5 bases, leaving 18 bases of the junction unmatched. CDR1 and CDR2 from the germline V gene are SEHNR and FQNEAQ (reference sequence). CDR3 nucleotides: TGTGCCAGCAGCCCGAGACCAAGGGACAGGGGGCCTGTGGAGTACGAGCAGTACTTC. Its protein product is CASSPRPRDRGPVEYEQYF. Full variable domain (outside the CDR3, taken from reference TRBV7-9 and TRBJ2-7): DTGVSQNPRHKITKRGQNVTFRCDPISEHNRLYWYRQTLGQGPEFLTYFQNEAQLEKSRLLSDRFSAERPKGSFSTLEIQRTEQGDSAMYLCASSPRPRDRGPVEYEQYFGPGTRLTVT.

CDR3 DNA sequence: TGTGCCAGCAGAACGGGGGGGGGCTTTAAGGACGAGCAGTACTTC. The encoded protein is CASRTGGGFKDEQYF. The chain links TRBV7-2 to TRBJ2-7, with 8 bases lining up with TRBD2. Trimming took 6 bases from V and 5 from J; bases not matched to a gene: 12. The germline gives CDR1 SGHTA, CDR2 FQGNSA. The CDR3 has 15 residues.

This sequence joins TRBV5-1 and TRBJ2-7, with D possibly matching TRBD1 (6 bases). V gave up 0 bases and J gave up 6 bases, with 16 bases separating them. CDR1 and CDR2 (germline): SGHRS, YFSETQ. The CDR3 extends over 15 amino acids. CDR3 in DNA: TGCGCCAGCAGCTTGGGGAGCGACAGGCGGTCCGAGCAGTACTTC. Translating gives CASSLGSDRRSEQYF.

The chain is built from TRBV6-1 and TRBJ1-2; the match to TRBD1 covers 7 bases. Trimming removed 6 bases from V and 8 bases from J; junction bases left unmatched: 9. This CDR3 has 13 residues. Per germline, CDR1 MNHNS and CDR2 SASEGT. This CDR3 is CASSLRGRGGYTF. The CDR3 DNA reads TGTGCCAGCAGCCTAAGGGGGCGCGGGGGCTACACCTTC.

The chain employs TRBV7-2 and TRBJ1-6, with 7 bases that match TRBD1. V lost 5 bases, J lost 5 bases, and 9 bases stayed unmatched. Germline loops: CDR1 SGHTA, CDR2 FQGNSA. The CDR3 runs 16 residues. The CDR3 region has the DNA TGTGCCAGCAGCGTACGGTCGGGACAGAATAATTCACCCCTCCACTTT. It yields the protein CASSVRSGQNNSPLHF.

The CDR3: CASSAGQAGAEQYF. The DNA of the CDR3 is TGTGCCAGCAGCGCCGGACAGGCCGGGGCCGAGCAGTACTTC. This chain links TRBV13 with TRBJ2-7; TRBD1 aligns across 7 bases. The CDR3 extends over 14 amino acids. Germline values: CDR1 PRHDT, CDR2 FYEKMQ (reference sequence). Trimming took 5 bases from V and 6 from J; bases not matched to a gene: 10.

This clone was found once. The rearrangement joins TRBV10-3 to TRBJ2-6, with D uncertain. Trimming removed 4 bases from V and 0 bases from J, with 4 bases in between. The CDR3 totals 14 residues. Germline V gene lookup returns CDR1 ENHRY and CDR2 SYGVKD. The CDR3 here is CAISGSSGANVLTF. The CDR3 DNA sequence: TGTGCCATCAGTGGGAGCTCTGGGGCCAACGTCCTGACTTTC.

Only a few counts were recorded for this clone. The chain couples TRBV10-1 to TRBJ2-1; a possible D gene is TRBD2 (5 bases). V lost 4 bases to trimming and J lost 6 bases, with 13 bases between them. The germline V gene has CDR1 WNHNN and CDR2 SYGVQD (reference sequence). This CDR3 is built from 14 residues. CDR3 DNA: TGCGCCAGCAGTGGCAGGCGGGCGGGCAATGAGCAGTTCTTC. Its protein product is CASSGRRAGNEQFF.

This chain uses TRBV27 with TRBJ1-5; a possible D gene is TRBD1 (5 bases). Germline V gene lookup returns CDR1 MNHEY and CDR2 SMNVEV (reference sequence). This CDR3 has 13 amino acids. The V end was cut by 1 base, the J end by 6 bases, with 7 bases between. The CDR3 protein is CASSLFGGQPQHF. Here the CDR3 DNA reads TGTGCCAGCAGTTTATTCGGGGGTCAGCCCCAGCATTTT.

The gene calls are TRBV7-8 and TRBJ1-2; 11 nucleotides line up with TRBD1. CDR1 is SGHVS and CDR2 is FQNEAQ in the germline V gene. The CDR3 is 15 amino acids. The junction had 3 bases not matched to a gene; V was cut back by 2 bases and J by 4 bases. CDR3 bases: TGTGCCAGCAGCTTATCAGGACAGGGGGCCTATGGCTACACCTTC. This codes for CASSLSGQGAYGYTF. The full variable domain, its missing parts supplied by reference TRBV7-8 and TRBJ1-2, is GAGVSQSPRYKVAKRGQDVALRCDPISGHVSLFWYQQALGQGPEFLTYFQNEAQLDKSGLPSDRFFAERPEGSVSTLKIQRTQQEDSAVYLCASSLSGQGAYGYTFGSGTRLTVV.

V gene TRBV9 combines with J gene TRBJ2-7, with D possibly matching TRBD2 (6 bases). The V end lost 6 bases, the J end lost 3 bases, and 31 bases lay between the germline ends. Germline lookup yields CDR1 SGDLS and CDR2 YYNGEE. The CDR3 spans 19 residues. In DNA, the CDR3 is TGTGCCAGCATCCACCAATTAGGAGGGGCTTGGGGGGAGAGCTACGAGCAGTACTTC. Amino acids: CASIHQLGGAWGESYEQYF.

In the case of this clone: This sample includes further DNA sequences coding for the same CDR3. The chain has TRBV27 and TRBJ1-5; 8 bases map to TRBD1. The CDR3 covers 16 residues. Germline values: CDR1 MNHEY, CDR2 SMNVEV (reference sequence). V dropped 8 bases and J dropped 6; count of bases not matched to a gene: 15. The CDR3: CASALVGLTGAQPQHF. In DNA, the CDR3 is TGTGCCAGCGCTCTTGTGGGGTTGACAGGGGCTCAGCCCCAGCATTTT.

In its sample, this clone was seen once. The J gene is TRBJ2-5, the V gene TRBV28, with D possibly TRBD1 on 6 matching bases. The J call is uncertain, as TRBJ2-7 better fits the DNA end. Germline V lookup: CDR1 MDHEN, CDR2 SYDVKM. The CDR3 loop spans 17 amino acids. CDR3 in amino acids: CASNAPQGRGTSYEQYF. For the CDR3, the DNA is TGTGCCAGCAACGCTCCACAGGGAAGGGGGACCTCCTACGAGCAGTACTTC.

The rearrangement uses TRBV2 and TRBJ1-2, with D tentatively TRBD1 (5 bases). Trimming cost V 2 bases and J 0 bases, with 10 bases left between them. This CDR3 has 15 amino acids. Germline values: CDR1 SNHLY, CDR2 FYNNEI. CDR3 DNA sequence: TGTGCCAGCAGTGAATCGGCAGGGACTAACTATGGCTACACCTTC. It codes for CASSESAGTNYGYTF. Full variable domain (remainder filled in from reference TRBV2 and TRBJ1-2): EPEVTQTPSHQVTQMGQEVILRCVPISNHLYFYWYRQILGQKVEFLVSFYNNEISEKSEIFDDQFSVERPDGSNFTLKIRSTKLEDSAMYFCASSESAGTNYGYTFGSGTRLTVV.

This clone was recorded once. V is TRBV12-5 and J is TRBJ2-3; TRBD1 is a possible D gene (6 bases). The CDR3 has 13 residues. Trimming took off 4 bases at V and 5 bases at J, with 10 bases between the two ends. The germline V gene encodes CDR1 LGHNT and CDR2 FRNRAP. The DNA of the CDR3 is TGTGCTAGTGGTTGGACACAGGGAGATACGCAGTATTTT. The encoded protein is CASGWTQGDTQYF.

V usage is TRBV9 and J usage is TRBJ2-2; 7 bases match TRBD1. V lost 2 bases, J lost 3 bases, and 1 base stayed unmatched. The CDR3 is 14 residues long. Germline CDR1 and CDR2: SGDLS and YYNGEE. This chain's CDR3 is CASSVQGDTGELFF. The CDR3 region has the DNA TGTGCCAGCAGCGTGCAGGGGGACACCGGGGAGCTGTTTTTT.

The rearrangement uses TRBV28 and TRBJ2-3, with 9 bases lining up with TRBD1. With 3 bases clipped from V and 2 bases from J, the junction kept 9 bases outside the gene matches. In germline, CDR1 is MDHEN, CDR2 SYDVKM. The CDR3 has 17 amino acids. DNA of the CDR3: TGTGCCAGCAGTTTCCGGACAGGGGAGCCCATCACAGATACGCAGTATTTT. Protein product: CASSFRTGEPITDTQYF.

The chain links TRBV5-1 to TRBJ2-5; maybe TRBD2 (6 bases). Trimming took off 4 bases at V and 0 bases at J, with 16 bases between the two ends. Germline V gene data show CDR1 as SGHRS and CDR2 as YFSETQ. The CDR3 extends over 16 amino acids. CDR3 bases: TGCGCCAGCAGCGGTGGGACTCTAACACACCAAGAGACCCAGTACTTC. Its translation: CASSGGTLTHQETQYF.

The chain links TRBV28 to TRBJ2-7, with TRBD1 matching over 10 bases. Germline loops: CDR1 MDHEN, CDR2 SYDVKM. After removal of 3 bases from V and 3 bases from J, the junction contained 5 bases not matched to a gene. The CDR3 extends over 15 amino acids. This chain's CDR3 is CASSFPGQGIYEQYF. The CDR3 DNA reads TGTGCCAGCAGTTTTCCGGGACAGGGGATCTACGAGCAGTACTTC.

This chain connects TRBV7-9 to TRBJ1-1; 8 positions match TRBD1. Germline lookup yields CDR1 SEHNR and CDR2 FQNEAQ (reference sequence). The length of the CDR3 is 14 residues. V lost 5 bases, J lost 5 bases, and 7 bases stayed unmatched. The CDR3 sequence is CASSADRGWTEAFF. In DNA, the CDR3 is TGTGCCAGCAGCGCTGACAGGGGATGGACTGAAGCTTTCTTT.

The chain couples TRBV15 to TRBJ2-5; 8 bases agree with TRBD2. CDR3 length: 16 amino acids. The germline V gene has CDR1 LNHNV and CDR2 YYDKDF (reference sequence). Trimming removed 0 bases from V and 5 bases from J; junction bases left unmatched: 8. The CDR3: CATSRDMPSGPETQYF. CDR3 DNA sequence: TGTGCCACCAGCAGAGATATGCCTAGCGGGCCGGAGACCCAGTACTTC.

This chain uses TRBV18 with TRBJ2-1; 7 nucleotides line up with TRBD1. Germline lookup yields CDR1 KGHSH and CDR2 LQKENI. With V trimmed by 5 bases and J by 4 bases, 11 bases remained unmatched. There are 16 residues in the CDR3. DNA for the CDR3: TGTGCCAGCTCAGCCCCCTGGACAGGTAATTACAATGAGCAGTTCTTC. Its translation: CASSAPWTGNYNEQFF. The full variable domain, with the rest looked up from reference TRBV18 and TRBJ2-1, is NAGVMQNPRHLVRRRGQEARLRCSPMKGHSHVYWYRQLPEEGLKFMVYLQKENIIDESGMPKERFSAEFPKEGPSILRIQQVVRGDSAAYFCASSAPWTGNYNEQFFGPGTRLTVL.

V is TRBV19 and J is TRBJ2-7; maybe TRBD2 (5 bases). The V end was cut by 6 bases, the J end by 3 bases, with 18 bases between. In germline, CDR1 is LNHDA, CDR2 SQIVND (reference sequence). This CDR3 comprises 15 residues. The CDR3 DNA reads as TGTGCCAGTAGCCTAAGTCGGAGAGGGAACTACGAGCAGTACTTC. Protein: CASSLSRRGNYEQYF.